The TCR beta chain under discussion was sequenced for a study of T-cell reconstitution after alpha-beta-depleted transplantation in children. TCRbeta library construction was performed incorporating unique molecular identifiers. TCRdb passed the PCR reads through MiXCR, listing each CDR3 protein once. The repertoire has about 360,000 distinct CDR3 sequences, roughly 14% of them found once; the top ten carry around 4.5%. This clonotype has more than one count but fewer than ten. V was pared by 4 bases and J by 5 bases, with 16 bases between. This CDR3 comprises 14 residues. The V gene's germline CDR1 is SGHRS and CDR2 YFSETQ.

Sequenced here: PBMCs, sampled from the stem cell graft. The J gene is TRBJ2-7, the V gene TRBV5-1, with D perhaps being TRBD1 or TRBD2 (5 bases each). The TCR comes from a human donor who donated a stem cell graft to a child with Fanconi anemia. DNA of the CDR3: TGCGCCAGCAGCCGAGCCCAGGGACGGGACGAGCAGTACTTC. Its protein product is CASSRAQGRDEQYF.